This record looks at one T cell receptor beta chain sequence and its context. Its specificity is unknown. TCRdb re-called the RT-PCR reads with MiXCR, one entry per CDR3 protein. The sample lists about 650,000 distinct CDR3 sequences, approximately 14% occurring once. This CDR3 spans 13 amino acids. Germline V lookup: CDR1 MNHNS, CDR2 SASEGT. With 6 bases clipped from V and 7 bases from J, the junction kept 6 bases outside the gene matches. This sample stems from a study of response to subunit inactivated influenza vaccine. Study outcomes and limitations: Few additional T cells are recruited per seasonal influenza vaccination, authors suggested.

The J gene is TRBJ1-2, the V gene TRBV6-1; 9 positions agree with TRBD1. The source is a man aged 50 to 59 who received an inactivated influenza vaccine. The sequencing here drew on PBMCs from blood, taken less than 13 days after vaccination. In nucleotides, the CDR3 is TGTGCCAGCAGGCGGACAGGGGAAGGTGGCTACACCTTC. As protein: CASRRTGEGGYTF.